Reported below is one T cell receptor beta chain. This sample stems from a study of blood T cells in healthy people across ages. Through a sample-barcoded 5' primer and a J-beta primer mix, a second PCR was run for 7 to 11 cycles. TCRdb re-called the 5' RACE reads through MiXCR, storing one row per CDR3 protein. This table holds about 900,000 distinct CDR3 sequences, roughly 50% found once. The CDR3 length is 13 residues. Germline loops: CDR1 SGHTA, CDR2 FQGNSA. With V trimmed by 6 bases and J by 7 bases, 7 bases remained unmatched. Material: blood. This clonotype was obtained from a young man in good health. The chain combines TRBV7-2 with TRBJ2-5, with 8 bases that match TRBD1. The CDR3 DNA is TGTGCCAGCAGACCTCCAGGGGGCGGGACCCAGTACTTC. Translating gives CASRPPGGGTQYF. Full variable domain (remainder filled in from reference TRBV7-2 and TRBJ2-5): GAGVSQSPSNKVTEKGKDVELRCDPISGHTALYWYRQSLGQGLEFLIYFQGNSAPDKSGLPSDRFSAERTGGSVSTLTIQRTQQEDSAVYLCASRPPGGGTQYFGPGTRLLVL.